These 13 T cell receptor beta chains came from one sample sequenced in a study of control samples from healthy donors and cancer patients. TCRdb keeps only in-frame clones here, not all; method: immunoSEQ multiplex PCR. This table has about 160,000 clones, about 94% appearing once. Material: blood. These receptors were collected from a woman aged 40 to 49 in good health.

The chain combines TRBV4-2 with TRBJ1-4; no firm D call. The V and J ends lost 4 bases and 3 bases respectively, with 12 bases between them. The CDR3 covers 15 residues. In germline, CDR1 is LGHNA, CDR2 YNFKEQ. CDR3 nucleotide sequence: TGTGCCAGCAGCCGGACGGACGGGGCTAATGAAAAACTGTTTTTT. This codes for CASSRTDGANEKLFF.

The V gene is TRBV27, the J gene TRBJ1-1; 7 nucleotides line up with TRBD1. V shed 0 bases, J shed 1 base, and the junction held 2 bases outside the gene matches. CDR1 MNHEY and CDR2 SMNVEV come from the germline V gene (reference sequence). The CDR3 totals 15 residues. CDR3 protein: CASSLSGTANTEAFF. For the CDR3, the DNA is TGTGCCAGCAGTTTATCGGGGACAGCGAACACTGAAGCTTTCTTT.

V is TRBV6-2 or TRBV6-3 and J is TRBJ1-3; D remains unclear. CDR1 is MNHEY, CDR2 SVGEGT, per germline. CDR3 length: 15 amino acids. With 5 bases removed from V and 0 bases from J, the gap between germline ends came to 11 bases. The CDR3 protein is CASSLTAGSGNTIYF. Here the CDR3 DNA reads TGTGCCAGCAGTCTTACGGCGGGCTCTGGAAACACCATATATTTT.

The rearrangement uses TRBV29-1 and TRBJ1-2; no firm D call. Trimming took off 6 bases at V and 3 bases at J, with 17 bases between the two ends. Germline CDR1 SQVTM, CDR2 ANQGSEA. CDR3 size: 14 residues. Here the CDR3 reads CSVPNGGRDYGYTF. The DNA of the CDR3 is TGCAGCGTCCCTAACGGCGGACGTGACTATGGCTACACCTTC.

The chain joins TRBV30 to TRBJ1-5, with 7 bases identical to TRBD1. Trimming cost V 5 bases and J 7 bases; bases outside gene matches: 11. The CDR3 is 14 amino acids. Looked up from germline, CDR1 is GTSNPN and CDR2 is SVGIG (reference sequence). This CDR3 is CAWGLVQGKQPQHF. The CDR3 DNA sequence: TGTGCCTGGGGGCTGGTACAGGGGAAACAGCCCCAGCATTTT.

The chain couples TRBV7-9 to TRBJ2-7; D is perhaps TRBD1 (5 bases). The V end was cut by 8 bases, the J end by 0 bases, with 20 bases between. Per germline, CDR1 SEHNR and CDR2 FQNEAQ (reference sequence). The CDR3 consists of 16 residues. DNA of the CDR3: TGTGCCAGCCTCCCCTTCCTGACAGTGAGCTCCTACGAGCAGTACTTC. This codes for CASLPFLTVSSYEQYF.

V is TRBV18 and J is TRBJ2-6; TRBD2 is a possible D gene (6 bases). With 4 bases removed from V and 0 bases from J, the gap between germline ends came to 10 bases. The CDR3 totals 16 residues. Per germline, CDR1 KGHSH and CDR2 LQKENI. The CDR3 DNA reads TGTGCCAGCTCACGGATGGGGGGCTCTGGGGCCAACGTCCTGACTTTC. It yields the protein CASSRMGGSGANVLTF.

The chain carries TRBV6-6 and TRBJ2-7, with a possible D match to TRBD2 (5 bases). Germline CDR1 reads MNHNY; CDR2 reads SVGAGI (reference sequence). Between the trimmed V and J ends, which lost 3 bases and 3 bases, there was a span of 12 bases. The CDR3 extends over 14 amino acids. The DNA of the CDR3 is TGTGCCAGCAGTTATGATCCCCGGGACTACGAGCAGTACTTC. It codes for CASSYDPRDYEQYF.

The chain has TRBV30 and TRBJ1-3, with D unclear. The CDR3 has 14 residues. V shed 1 base and J shed 0 bases, with 7 bases lying between them. Germline values: CDR1 GTSNPN, CDR2 SVGIG (reference sequence). The CDR3 coding sequence is TGTGCCTGGAGTGCTAGCCTCTCTGGAAACACCATATATTTT. Encoded protein: CAWSASLSGNTIYF.

V usage is TRBV5-4 and J usage is TRBJ2-7, with D maybe TRBD2 (5 bases). Per germline, CDR1 SGHNT and CDR2 YYREEE (reference sequence). Trimming shortened V by 0 bases and J by 2 bases, and 15 bases separated the two germline ends. The CDR3 runs to 16 residues. In nucleotides, the CDR3 is TGTGCCAGCAGCTTGGGGTCCCTAGCCTCCGCCTACGAGCAGTACTTC. This gives the protein CASSLGSLASAYEQYF.

A word on this clone: This specimen includes other DNA sequences encoding the same CDR3. The chain uses TRBV11-2 and TRBJ1-1; TRBD1 aligns across 10 bases. V shed 3 bases and J 4 bases; nucleotides not matched to a gene: 2. The V gene's germline CDR1 is SGHAT and CDR2 FQNNGV. The CDR3 runs to 14 residues. CDR3 region: CASSLGQGSTEAFF. CDR3 sequence (DNA): TGTGCCAGCAGCTTGGGACAGGGGAGCACTGAAGCTTTCTTT.

The rearrangement links TRBV5-1 to TRBJ1-4; 8 bases line up with TRBD1. Per the germline V gene, CDR1 is SGHRS and CDR2 is YFSETQ. The V gene end was trimmed by 4 bases and the J gene end by 5 bases; junction bases not matched to a gene: 7. The length of the CDR3 is 15 residues. The chain's CDR3 is CASSLAGGGNEKLFF. The CDR3 DNA is TGCGCCAGCAGCCTGGCAGGGGGCGGGAATGAAAAACTGTTTTTT.

The DNA for the CDR3 is TGTGCCAGCAGCTTAGGGGGTCCCTCCTACAATGAGCAGTTCTTC. Translated, it gives CASSLGGPSYNEQFF. The V and J genes are TRBV11-3 and TRBJ2-1, with no clear D. Germline V gene lookup returns CDR1 SGHNT and CDR2 YENEEA. V lost 1 base and J 0 bases, leaving 7 bases between the germline ends. The length of the CDR3 is 15 residues.